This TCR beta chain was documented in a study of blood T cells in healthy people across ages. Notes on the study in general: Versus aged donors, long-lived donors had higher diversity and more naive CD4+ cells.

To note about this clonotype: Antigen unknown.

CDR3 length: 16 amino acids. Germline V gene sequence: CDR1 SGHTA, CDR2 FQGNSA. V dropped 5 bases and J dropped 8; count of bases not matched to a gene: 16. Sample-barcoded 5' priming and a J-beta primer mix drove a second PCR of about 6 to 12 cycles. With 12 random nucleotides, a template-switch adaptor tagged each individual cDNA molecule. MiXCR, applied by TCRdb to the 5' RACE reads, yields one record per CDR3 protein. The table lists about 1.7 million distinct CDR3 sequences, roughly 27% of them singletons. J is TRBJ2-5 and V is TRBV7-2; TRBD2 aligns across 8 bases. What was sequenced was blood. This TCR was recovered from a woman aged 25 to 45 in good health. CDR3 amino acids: CASSRLPSGGPETQYF. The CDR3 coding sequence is TGTGCCAGCAGCCGACTTCCATCGGGAGGGCCAGAAACCCAGTACTTC. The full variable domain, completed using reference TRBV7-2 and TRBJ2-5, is GAGVSQSPSNKVTEKGKDVELRCDPISGHTALYWYRQSLGQGLEFLIYFQGNSAPDKSGLPSDRFSAERTGGSVSTLTIQRTQQEDSAVYLCASSRLPSGGPETQYFGPGTRLLVL.